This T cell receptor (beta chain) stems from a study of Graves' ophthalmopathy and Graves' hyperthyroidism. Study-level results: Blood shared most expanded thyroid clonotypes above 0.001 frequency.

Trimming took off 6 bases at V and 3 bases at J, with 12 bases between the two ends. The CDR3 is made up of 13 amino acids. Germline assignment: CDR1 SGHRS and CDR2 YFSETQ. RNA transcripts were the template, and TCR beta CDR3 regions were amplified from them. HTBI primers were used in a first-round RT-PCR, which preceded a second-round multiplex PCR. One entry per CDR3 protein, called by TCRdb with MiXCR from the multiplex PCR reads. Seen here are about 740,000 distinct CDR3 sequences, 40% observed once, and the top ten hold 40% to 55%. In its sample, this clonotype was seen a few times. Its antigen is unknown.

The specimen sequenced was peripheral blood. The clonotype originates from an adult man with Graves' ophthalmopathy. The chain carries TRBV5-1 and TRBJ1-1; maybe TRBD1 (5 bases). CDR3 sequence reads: CASTEGLHTEAFF. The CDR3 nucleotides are TGCGCCAGCACCGAGGGGTTACACACTGAAGCTTTCTTT.